The 28 T cell receptor beta chains in this list originate from one sample, sequenced in a study of T cells in Graves' hyperthyroidism and ophthalmopathy. Amplification of TCR beta CDR3 regions was performed using RNA transcripts as template. The HTBI set primed first-round TCR CDR3 RT-PCR. MiXCR, applied by TCRdb to the multiplex PCR reads, yields one record per CDR3 protein. The table records 500,000 to 650,000 distinct CDR3 sequences, 15% to 20% of them present only once. The source material was blood. The receptors come from a woman between 18 and 29 years old with Graves' ophthalmopathy.

On this clonotype itself: A much larger clone lies a single base off, so this may be a read error. J is TRBJ2-1 and V is TRBV11-2; 9 bases match TRBD1. Germline loops: CDR1 SGHAT, CDR2 FQNNGV. The length of the CDR3 is 16 residues. CDR3 sequence reads: CAGRAPGQGTYNEQFF. In DNA form, the CDR3 reads TGTGCCGGCAGGGCCCCGGGACAGGGAACCTACAATGAGCAGTTCTTC.

The genes are TRBV29-1 and TRBJ1-2; the D is unclear. The length of the CDR3 is 15 residues. Germline-derived CDR1 and CDR2 are SQVTM and ANQGSEA. The V end was cut by 7 bases, the J end by 3 bases, with 21 bases between. CDR3 residues: CSALEAGPADYGYTF. The CDR3 region has the DNA TGCAGCGCCTTAGAGGCGGGCCCAGCCGACTATGGCTACACCTTC.

The chain combines TRBV12-3 or TRBV12-4 with TRBJ2-7, with 12 bases aligning to TRBD2. V lost 5 bases to trimming and J lost 1 base; unmatched junction nucleotides: 6. The CDR3 contains 16 residues. In nucleotides, the CDR3 is TGTGCCAGCAGTCCAGGGACTAGCGGGTTATCCTACGAGCAGTACTTC. It specifies CASSPGTSGLSYEQYF.

The CDR3 DNA is TGTGCCAGCAGCGCAACCCAGCGGGGGCTCGAAGCTTTCTTT. Protein product: CASSATQRGLEAFF. The chain carries TRBV5-5 and TRBJ1-1; D perhaps matches TRBD1 (6 bases). V was pared by 4 bases and J by 8 bases, with 18 bases between. The CDR3 extends over 14 amino acids. CDR1 and CDR2 from the germline V gene are SGHKS and YYEKEE (reference sequence).

This clonotype turned up a few times. The chain joins TRBV4-1 to TRBJ1-1; 7 nucleotides align to TRBD1. Germline CDR1 is MGHRA and CDR2 is YSYEKL. The CDR3 loop spans 15 amino acids. The junction had 5 bases not matched to a gene; V was cut back by 0 bases and J by 4 bases. The CDR3 region has the DNA TGCGCCAGCAGCCAAGATGGGAGACAGGGCACTGAAGCTTTCTTT. It yields the protein CASSQDGRQGTEAFF.

Ten or more counts support this clonotype. J is TRBJ1-3 and V is TRBV3-1; tentative D call: TRBD1 (5 bases). Trimming stripped 0 bases from V and 4 bases from J, with 10 bases between. Germline V CDR1 and CDR2: LGHDT, YNNKEL (reference sequence). The CDR3 loop spans 15 amino acids. As DNA, the CDR3 is TGTGCCAGCAGCCAAGATACGCCAGGGGGAAACACCATATATTTT. Translating gives CASSQDTPGGNTIYF.

Ten or more counts support this clonotype. The rearrangement joins TRBV20-1 to TRBJ2-3; D could derive from TRBD1 or TRBD2 (5 bases each). The CDR3 has 16 amino acids. The germline V and J ends were trimmed by 5 bases and 0 bases, with 18 bases remaining between them. Germline CDR1 is DFQATT and CDR2 is SNEGSKA (reference sequence). This chain's CDR3 is CSASGTKETSTDTQYF. The CDR3 region has the DNA TGCAGTGCTTCCGGGACGAAAGAGACTAGCACAGATACGCAGTATTTT.

V gene TRBV20-1 combines with J gene TRBJ2-2, with a tentative D call TRBD2 (5 bases). Per the germline V gene, CDR1 is DFQATT and CDR2 is SNEGSKA (reference sequence). Between the trimmed V and J ends, which lost 6 bases and 1 base, there was a span of 9 bases. CDR3 size: 13 residues. The CDR3 coding sequence is TGCAGTGCGCCCGGACTGAACACCGGGGAGCTGTTTTTT. It is translated as CSAPGLNTGELFF.

The table lists this clonotype with a few counts. The V and J genes are TRBV28 and TRBJ2-1; D is ambiguous. CDR1 is MDHEN and CDR2 is SYDVKM in the germline V gene. The length of the CDR3 is 12 residues. V was pared by 6 bases and J by 10 bases, with 13 bases between. In DNA form, the CDR3 reads TGTGCCAGCAGAAATCTTATAGACGAGCAGTTCTTC. Translation: CASRNLIDEQFF.

The chain employs TRBV20-1 and TRBJ1-2; 8 bases map to TRBD1. The V gene end was trimmed by 0 bases and the J gene end by 1 base; junction bases not matched to a gene: 10. Germline CDR1 DFQATT, CDR2 SNEGSKA (reference sequence). The CDR3 consists of 17 residues. CDR3 amino acids: CSARDHPTGAYNYGYTF. DNA of the CDR3: TGCAGTGCTAGAGATCATCCGACAGGGGCATATAACTATGGCTACACCTTC.

At least ten counts were recorded for this clonotype. The V and J genes are TRBV4-2 and TRBJ1-1, with D perhaps matching TRBD1 (5 bases). The V gene's germline CDR1 is LGHNA and CDR2 YNFKEQ. Trimming pared 1 base from V and 4 bases from J, leaving 19 bases between. The CDR3 has 17 amino acids. CDR3 region: CASSQGSGGRVSTEAFF. The CDR3, as DNA: TGTGCCAGCAGCCAAGGGTCGGGAGGCAGGGTGAGCACTGAAGCTTTCTTT.

The chain has TRBV25-1 and TRBJ2-2; no reliable D call. V was cut by 2 bases and J by 3 bases, with 7 bases left in between. Germline CDR1 and CDR2: MGHDK and SYGVNS. CDR3 length equals 14 residues. CDR3 in amino acids: CASSEQADTGELFF. Written as DNA, the CDR3 is TGTGCCAGCAGTGAACAGGCGGACACCGGGGAGCTGTTTTTT.

This clonotype was recorded many times. The genes are TRBV7-3 and TRBJ1-1, with 8 bases that match TRBD1. J lost 4 bases, V lost 6 bases, and 7 bases had no gene match. The CDR3 sequence is 14 residues long. Germline CDR1 is SGHTA and CDR2 is FQGTGA. This CDR3 is CASSRTGTSTEAFF. CDR3 DNA sequence: TGTGCCAGCAGTCGGACAGGGACGAGCACTGAAGCTTTCTTT.

J is TRBJ2-7 and V is TRBV13; D is undetermined. Germline CDR1 reads PRHDT; CDR2 reads FYEKMQ (reference sequence). Between the trimmed V and J ends, which lost 3 bases and 1 base, there was a span of 7 bases. This CDR3 is built from 13 residues. CDR3 coding DNA: TGTGCCAGCAGCTTGAACCCTTCCTACGAGCAGTACTTC. Translating it yields CASSLNPSYEQYF.

This clonotype showed up many times. The CDR3 here is CASSVEGGTGNSPLHF. Here the CDR3 DNA reads TGTGCCAGCAGCGTCGAAGGGGGGACAGGGAATTCACCCCTCCACTTT. The chain is built from TRBV9 and TRBJ1-6, with 9 bases lining up with TRBD1. Looked up from germline, CDR1 is SGDLS and CDR2 is YYNGEE. The CDR3 runs to 16 residues. J gave up 7 bases and V 2 bases, and 7 bases lay outside the gene matches. The entire variable domain, with the rest obtained from reference TRBV9 and TRBJ1-6, is as follows: DSGVTQTPKHLITATGQRVTLRCSPRSGDLSVYWYQQSLDQGLQFLIQYYNGEERAKGNILERFSAQQFPDLHSELNLSSLELGDSALYFCASSVEGGTGNSPLHFGNGTRLTVT.

The chain couples TRBV15 to TRBJ2-2; D ambiguous. There are 15 residues in the CDR3. Looked up from germline, CDR1 is LNHNV and CDR2 is YYDKDF (reference sequence). V lost 6 bases and J lost 3, with 14 bases in between. CDR3 in amino acids: CATSSDKAHTGELFF. In DNA, the CDR3 is TGTGCCACCAGTTCAGACAAGGCACACACCGGGGAGCTGTTTTTT.

This clonotype was recorded many times. V and J are TRBV6-2 or TRBV6-3 and TRBJ2-1, with 8 bases identical to TRBD2. J was trimmed by 7 bases and V by 6 bases; bases with no gene match: 20. The CDR3 extends over 18 amino acids. Germline CDR1 reads MNHEY; CDR2 reads SVGEGT. CDR3 loop: CASRRTLRAGVRANEQFF. As DNA, the CDR3 is TGTGCCAGCAGACGAACCCTCAGAGCGGGAGTCAGGGCAAATGAGCAGTTCTTC.

There are many counts of this clonotype. The genes are TRBV11-3 and TRBJ2-5; no reliable D call. Trimming cost V 3 bases and J 5 bases, with 16 bases left between them. The CDR3 is 15 amino acids. The germline gives CDR1 SGHNT, CDR2 YENEEA. The CDR3 DNA sequence: TGTGCCAGCAGCTTCAGAGCCGATCTGGGGGAGACCCAGTACTTC. This translates into CASSFRADLGETQYF.

The chain combines TRBV7-6 with TRBJ1-6; D is unclear. The germline V gene has CDR1 SGHVS and CDR2 FNYEAQ. Between the trimmed V and J ends, which lost 1 base and 5 bases, there was a span of 15 bases. This CDR3 spans 17 amino acids. For the CDR3, the DNA is TGTGCCAGCAGCTTAGGTGGCCTGTTGGAGGATAATTCACCCCTCCACTTT. This gives the protein CASSLGGLLEDNSPLHF.

This clonotype was observed a few times. The rearrangement uses TRBV10-3 and TRBJ1-2; D ambiguous. Deletions cut 2 bases from V and 8 bases from J, with 6 bases between. The germline gives CDR1 ENHRY, CDR2 SYGVKD. The CDR3 consists of 11 residues. CDR3 amino acids: CAISEISGYTF. The CDR3 DNA reads as TGTGCCATCAGTGAGATAAGCGGCTACACCTTC.

This chain connects TRBV6-1 to TRBJ2-1; 8 bases are shared with TRBD1. CDR3 length equals 14 residues. The ends lost 3 bases at V and 8 bases at J; junction bases unmatched: 6. The germline V gene encodes CDR1 MNHNS and CDR2 SASEGT. The DNA for the CDR3 is TGTGCCAGCAGTGACTGGACAGGGCGGGATGAGCAGTTCTTC. Amino acids: CASSDWTGRDEQFF.

The rearrangement uses TRBV9 and TRBJ2-1, with 11 bases aligning to TRBD2. Germline V CDR1 and CDR2: SGDLS, YYNGEE. There are 15 residues in the CDR3. Trimming took 0 bases from V and 5 from J; bases not matched to a gene: 1. The CDR3 DNA reads as TGTGCCAGCAGCGTAGGTAGCGGGGGGGACAATGAGCAGTTCTTC. Its protein product is CASSVGSGGDNEQFF.

The table lists this clonotype with many counts. V is TRBV27 and J is TRBJ1-2, with D tentatively TRBD1 (6 bases). Trimming took 6 bases from V and 1 from J, leaving 18 bases between them. The CDR3 has 16 residues. Germline V gene lookup returns CDR1 MNHEY and CDR2 SMNVEV (reference sequence). This CDR3 reads CASSSPGTRGNYGYTF. The CDR3 nucleotides read TGTGCCAGCAGCTCCCCAGGGACCAGGGGTAACTATGGCTACACCTTC.

This clonotype was found many times. The V gene is TRBV20-1, the J gene TRBJ1-5; D is unresolved. V shed 1 base and J shed 6 bases, with 13 bases lying between them. Per germline, CDR1 DFQATT and CDR2 SNEGSKA (reference sequence). The CDR3 runs to 14 residues. The chain's CDR3 is CSARGPVGSQPQHF. DNA for the CDR3: TGCAGTGCTAGAGGTCCGGTAGGAAGTCAGCCCCAGCATTTT.

The table lists this clonotype with many counts. The genes are TRBV2 and TRBJ1-1; D is uncertain. Germline assignment: CDR1 SNHLY and CDR2 FYNNEI. The ends were cut back, 5 bases at V and 0 bases at J, with 13 bases in the middle. This CDR3 comprises 15 residues. Here the CDR3 reads CASSSQELMNTEAFF. CDR3 in DNA: TGTGCCAGCAGTAGCCAGGAGCTAATGAACACTGAAGCTTTCTTT.

At least ten counts were recorded for this clonotype. The genes are TRBV5-1 and TRBJ2-7, with 10 positions matching TRBD1. After removal of 0 bases from V and 2 bases from J, the junction contained 8 bases not matched to a gene. The CDR3 loop spans 17 amino acids. CDR1 is SGHRS and CDR2 is YFSETQ in the germline V gene. This CDR3 is CASSLVPDRGRPYEQYF. Written as DNA, the CDR3 is TGCGCCAGCAGCTTGGTACCTGACAGGGGGCGGCCCTACGAGCAGTACTTC.

The chain carries TRBV11-2 and TRBJ2-1; TRBD2 matches at 7 bases. V lost 4 bases, J lost 0 bases, and 6 bases stayed unmatched. This CDR3 spans 16 amino acids. CDR1 SGHAT and CDR2 FQNNGV come from the germline V gene. CDR3 DNA: TGTGCCAGCAGCTCGGGACTAACGAGCTCCTACAATGAGCAGTTCTTC. Amino acid sequence: CASSSGLTSSYNEQFF.

This clonotype was detected many times. The gene calls are TRBV12-3 or TRBV12-4 and TRBJ2-3; D not resolved. The CDR3 consists of 15 residues. V was shortened by 4 bases and J by 4 bases, with 15 bases between the two germline ends. CDR3 loop: CASSSFRAGPDTQYF. The CDR3 nucleotides read TGTGCCAGCAGTTCTTTCCGAGCAGGTCCAGATACGCAGTATTTT.